These T cell receptor beta chains were read from a single sample in a study of T-cell memory formation after mild COVID-19. MiXCR, run by TCRdb on the 5' RACE reads, gives a single entry per CDR3 protein. The sample holds hundreds of thousands of distinct CDR3 sequences, over 20% seen once. Sequenced input: PBMCs or a T cell subset sorted from them (not recorded which). The receptors here all came from an adult woman who had mild COVID-19 (a few samples of this study predate the infection). Cell type and time point are not known. Each CDR3 is given with its conserved first and last residue. A D gene is named only where the DNA matches it firmly. Some rows have no size entry. The others give once, few or many, or a class for an expanded clone.

clone_size	j_call	d_call	v_call	cdr3_nt	cdr3_aa
-	TRBJ1-1	-	TRBV20-1	TGCAGTGCTAGAATCCGGGAGAACACTGAAGCTTTCTTT	CSARIRENTEAFF
few	TRBJ2-7	-	TRBV29-1	TGCAGCGTTCGTTTGTCAGGAACCTACGAGCAGTACTTC	CSVRLSGTYEQYF
-	TRBJ2-1	TRBD2	TRBV20-1	TGCAGTGCTCTAGGTCTAGCGGGGTCCGTTCGGAATGAGCAGTTCTTC	CSALGLAGSVRNEQFF
few	TRBJ2-1	TRBD2	TRBV30	TGTGCCTGGAGTGTACAATCTTTTAGCGGGGGTGGCAATGAGCAGTTCTTC	CAWSVQSFSGGGNEQFF
few	TRBJ2-2	TRBD1	TRBV24-1	TGTGCCACCAGACAGGGGGTAACAGCCGGGGAGCTGTTTTTT	CATRQGVTAGELFF
many	TRBJ2-2	-	TRBV5-1	TGCGCCAGCAGCTTTCATGGGGCGAACACCGGGGAGCTGTTTTTT	CASSFHGANTGELFF
-	TRBJ2-5	-	TRBV4-2	TGTGCCAGCAGCTCCCGGGAGTGGGGAGAGACCCAGTACTTC	CASSSREWGETQYF
-	TRBJ2-2	-	TRBV11-3	TGTGCCAGCAGCTTACCAGACACCGGGGAGCTGTTTTTT	CASSLPDTGELFF
-	TRBJ1-6	-	TRBV27	TGTGCCAGCAGTTCACCCCTCCACTTT	CASSSPLHF
-	TRBJ1-1	TRBD1	TRBV7-9	TGTGCCAGCTCCTACAGGGGGGGGTCTGAAGCTTTCTTT	CASSYRGGSEAFF
-	TRBJ2-7	-	TRBV20-1	TGCAGTGCTAATGACGCGGGACAAACCTACGAGCAGTACTTC	CSANDAGQTYEQYF
many	TRBJ2-3	TRBD2	TRBV12-3/TRBV12-4	TGTGCCAGCAGTTTAGTCGGGAGGGCAGATACGCAGTATTTT	CASSLVGRADTQYF
many	TRBJ2-1	-	TRBV12-3/TRBV12-4	TGTGCCAGCAGTTTAGCGGGGATCTACAATGAGCAGTTCTTC	CASSLAGIYNEQFF
-	TRBJ2-7	-	TRBV11-2	TGTGCCAGCAGCTTAGGAACGGGATGGGACTACGAGCAGTACTTC	CASSLGTGWDYEQYF
-	TRBJ1-1	-	TRBV7-9	TGTGCCAGCAGCTCAACCTCAGGGGTTAGCACTGAAGCTTTCTTT	CASSSTSGVSTEAFF
-	TRBJ2-5	-	TRBV4-2	TGTGCCAGCAGCCAAGAGGTATTTAGCGCGCAAGAGACCCAGTACTTC	CASSQEVFSAQETQYF
few	TRBJ2-2	TRBD2	TRBV12-3/TRBV12-4	TGTGCCAGCACTGGGTTCACGGGACTAGCGGGAGGGCCGGTAGGGACCGGGGAGCTGTTTTTT	CASTGFTGLAGGPVGTGELFF
-	TRBJ2-7	-	TRBV11-2	TGTGCCAGCAGCGCCTGGGACGGCAGCTCCTACGAGCAGTACTTC	CASSAWDGSSYEQYF
few	TRBJ1-1	TRBD1	TRBV5-5	TGTGCCAGCAGCCCCGACCAAGACAGGGGGGAGACTGAAGCTTTCTTT	CASSPDQDRGETEAFF
-	TRBJ2-7	-	TRBV24-1	TGTGCCACCAGTGATCTCTCGGACGGAGCCTACGAGCAGTACTTC	CATSDLSDGAYEQYF
-	TRBJ2-7	TRBD2	TRBV6-5	TGTGCCAGCAGTTACTCTAGCGGGCTTCCCTTTTACGAGCAGTACTTC	CASSYSSGLPFYEQYF
-	TRBJ1-5	-	TRBV19	TGTGCCAGTAGTATAGAGGTTCAGGGTCAGCCCCAGCATTTT	CASSIEVQGQPQHF
few	TRBJ1-1	-	TRBV23-1	TGCGCCAGCAGTCAGCCCGACAGACACACTGAAGCTTTCTTT	CASSQPDRHTEAFF
-	TRBJ2-3	TRBD1	TRBV11-2	TGTGCCAGCAGCTTAGTCGGGACAGGGGAGGATACGCAGTATTTT	CASSLVGTGEDTQYF
many	TRBJ1-1	-	TRBV5-6	TGTGCCAGCAGCCCAGGCCACCGGAGGGACACTGAAGCTTTCTTT	CASSPGHRRDTEAFF
-	TRBJ2-3	-	TRBV30	TGTGCCTGGAGTGTACCCCCGAGGGATACGCAGTATTTT	CAWSVPPRDTQYF
few	TRBJ2-7	-	TRBV3-1	TGTGCCAGCAGCCATGCGGGACAGAGCTCCTACGAGCAGTACTTC	CASSHAGQSSYEQYF